This entry concerns a single T cell receptor (beta chain). The sample comes from a study of control samples from healthy donors and cancer patients. Generated by immunoSEQ multiplex PCR, the TCRdb table keeps only in-frame clones and is missing some. The data contain 170,000 or so clones, over 85% of them singletons. The V segment lost 9 bases and the J segment 3 bases; nucleotides outside the gene matches: 9. Germline-derived CDR1 and CDR2 are KGHDR and SFDVKD. The CDR3 spans 15 residues. The chain links TRBV24-1 to TRBJ2-2; TRBD1 matches at 7 bases. The sequencing input was blood. The TCR comes from a man aged 18 to 35 in good health. CDR3 DNA: TGTGCCACCCGTGCCGGGACAGATTACACCGGGGAGCTGTTTTTT. Translated: CATRAGTDYTGELFF.